The sequence of this T cell receptor (beta chain) was determined in a study of OX40 agonist ivuxolimab in advanced cancers. Study-level information: An anti-OX40 (CD134) antibody with agonistic activity, ivuxolimab, was administered to patients. People who had prior anti-PD-1, anti-PD-L1 or anti-CTLA-4 therapy could take part, and about 40% had some. Study results and limitations: Doses of 0.1 to 3.0 mg/kg were accompanied by clonal expansion of CD4+ and CD8+ blood T cells by week 6.

Repertoires were generated with immunoSEQ multiplex PCR, while TCRdb's copy carries only in-frame clones and drops some. The sample records around 90,000 clones, more than 85% being singletons. In the case of this clone: No antigen is known for it.

The CDR3 extends over 15 amino acids. V was pared by 7 bases and J by 4 bases, with 17 bases between. The germline CDR1 and CDR2 sequences are SGHTA and FQGNSA. V is TRBV7-2 and J is TRBJ1-3; TRBD1 might be the D (6 bases). Source: CD4+ or CD8+ T cells sorted from blood, taken in a trial of the OX40 agonist ivuxolimab. This TCR derives from an adult with an advanced solid tumor such as melanoma, head and neck, liver or kidney cancer. CDR3 in amino acids: CASTPAGGPGNTIYF. Written as DNA, the CDR3 is TGTGCCAGCACCCCGGCCGGGGGGCCAGGAAACACCATATATTTT. Full variable domain (missing parts from reference TRBV7-2 and TRBJ1-3): GAGVSQSPSNKVTEKGKDVELRCDPISGHTALYWYRQSLGQGLEFLIYFQGNSAPDKSGLPSDRFSAERTGGSVSTLTIQRTQQEDSAVYLCASTPAGGPGNTIYFGEGSWLTVV.